This T cell receptor beta chain was captured in a study of blood T cell repertoires in COVID-19. About the research overall: PBMCs, B-cell-depleted T cells, or T cells provided the cDNA or gDNA that made up the material.

Method: immunoSEQ multiplex PCR; TCRdb's copy keeps in-frame clones and lacks some. The data contain 70,000 or so clones, just under 90% of them singletons. The CDR3 sequence is 11 residues long. Trimming stripped 3 bases from V and 11 bases from J, with 8 bases between. Germline V lookup: CDR1 LGHDT, CDR2 YNNKEL (reference sequence). V and J are TRBV3-1 (or the pseudogene TRBV3-2) and TRBJ2-1; tentative D call: TRBD2 (6 bases). The sequence was collected from a woman aged 80 or over with active COVID-19. The sample was peripheral blood. As DNA, the CDR3 is TGTGCCAGCAGCCATGGAGGGAAGCAGTTCTTC. Translated, it gives CASSHGGKQFF.